This TCR beta chain was sequenced during a study of T cells in Graves' hyperthyroidism and ophthalmopathy. Criteria for exclusion of patients were uncontrolled infection, other autoimmune disease, pregnancy or lactation. The CDR3 length is 13 residues. Trimming cost V 7 bases and J 0 bases, with 10 bases left between them. Germline assignment: CDR1 MNHEY and CDR2 SVGAGI. At least ten counts were recorded for this clonotype. Researchers amplified the TCR beta CDR3 regions from RNA transcripts. An initial round of RT-PCR targeting the TCR CDR3 relied on the HTBI primer set. TCRdb redid the calling of the multiplex PCR reads with MiXCR, one entry per CDR3 protein. The table has about half a million distinct CDR3 sequences, 24% seen once; the top ten hold roughly 10%.

The chain couples TRBV6-5 to TRBJ2-7; tentative D call: TRBD2 (7 bases). The TCR originated in a woman aged 30 to 39 with Graves' ophthalmopathy. The material sequenced was blood. CDR3 region: CASTGDYSYEQYF. The CDR3 DNA reads as TGTGCCAGCACAGGGGACTACTCCTACGAGCAGTACTTC.